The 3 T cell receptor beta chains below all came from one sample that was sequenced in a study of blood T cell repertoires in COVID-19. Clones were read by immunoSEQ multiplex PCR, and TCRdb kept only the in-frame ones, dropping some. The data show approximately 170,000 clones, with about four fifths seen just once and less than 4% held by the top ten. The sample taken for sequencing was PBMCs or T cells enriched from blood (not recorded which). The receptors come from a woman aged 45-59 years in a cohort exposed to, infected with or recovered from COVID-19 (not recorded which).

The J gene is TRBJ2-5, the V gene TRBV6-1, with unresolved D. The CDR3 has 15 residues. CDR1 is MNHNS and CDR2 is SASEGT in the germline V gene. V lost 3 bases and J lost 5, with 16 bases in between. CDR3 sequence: CASSDERQVAETQYF. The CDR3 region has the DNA TGTGCCAGCAGTGATGAACGGCAGGTCGCGGAGACCCAGTACTTC.

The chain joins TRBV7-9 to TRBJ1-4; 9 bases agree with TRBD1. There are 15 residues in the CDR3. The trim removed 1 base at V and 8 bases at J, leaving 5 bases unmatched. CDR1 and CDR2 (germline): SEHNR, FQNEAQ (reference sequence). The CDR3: CASSLGDRVGEKLFF. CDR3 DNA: TGTGCCAGCAGCTTAGGGGACAGGGTAGGCGAAAAACTGTTTTTT.

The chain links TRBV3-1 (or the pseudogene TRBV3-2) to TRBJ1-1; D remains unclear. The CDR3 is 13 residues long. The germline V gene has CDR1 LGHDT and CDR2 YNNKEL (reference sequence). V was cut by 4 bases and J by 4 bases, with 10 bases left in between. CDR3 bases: TGTGCCAGCAGCCGAAGTTTGAGCACTGAAGCTTTCTTT. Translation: CASSRSLSTEAFF.